One and the same sample provided the 3 T cell receptor beta chains below, sequenced in a study of blood T cell repertoires in COVID-19. Sequencing used immunoSEQ multiplex PCR; TCRdb keeps in-frame clones, though not all of them. This table has approximately 160,000 clones, about 86% appearing once. What was sequenced was PBMCs or T cells enriched from blood (not recorded which). The receptors come from a man aged 50 to 59 who had recovered from COVID-19.

CDR3 sequence: CASSTFGRVVSPLHF. CDR3 nucleotides: TGTGCCAGCAGCACTTTCGGCAGGGTAGTTTCACCCCTCCACTTT. The J gene is TRBJ1-6, the V gene TRBV7-2; possible D gene TRBD1, 5 bases. Germline loops: CDR1 SGHTA, CDR2 FQGNSA. V was pared by 5 bases and J by 9 bases, with 17 bases between. CDR3 length equals 15 residues.

The gene calls are TRBV7-3 and TRBJ2-1; 12 bases match TRBD2. Per the germline V gene, CDR1 is SGHTA and CDR2 is FQGTGA. This CDR3 spans 16 amino acids. Trimming cost V 4 bases and J 4 bases; bases outside gene matches: 5. CDR3 sequence: CASSSPSGGAYNEQFF. The CDR3 region has the DNA TGTGCCAGCAGCTCCCCTAGCGGGGGGGCTTACAATGAGCAGTTCTTC.

The rearrangement uses TRBV7-8 and TRBJ1-1; D remains ambiguous. This CDR3 has 16 amino acids. Trimming removed 1 base at V and 2 bases at J, with 14 bases between. CDR1 and CDR2 (germline): SGHVS, FQNEAQ. For the CDR3, the DNA is TGTGCCAGCAGCTTAGGGACTTGGGGTTTAAACACTGAAGCTTTCTTT. Translation: CASSLGTWGLNTEAFF.